This entry describes one TCR beta chain. The source of the sample is a study of T cells in Graves' hyperthyroidism and ophthalmopathy. Amplified TCR beta CDR3 regions derived from RNA transcripts. The study used the HTBI primer set for a first-round RT-PCR of the TCR CDR3. Via MiXCR, TCRdb re-called the multiplex PCR reads, giving one row per CDR3 protein. This sample carries about 640,000 distinct CDR3 sequences, less than 25% of them seen once, and the ten largest clones take approximately 30%. The CDR3 length is 15 residues. Trimming took 1 base from V and 2 from J, leaving 12 bases between them. CDR1 is MNHNS, CDR2 SASEGT, per germline.

The sample comprised blood. The TCR comes from a man aged 25 to 40 with Graves' ophthalmopathy. The V gene is TRBV6-1, the J gene TRBJ2-7, with D tentatively TRBD2 (6 bases). Here the CDR3 reads CASSEEVSGAYEQYF. The DNA of the CDR3 is TGTGCCAGCAGTGAAGAGGTTAGCGGAGCCTACGAGCAGTACTTC.